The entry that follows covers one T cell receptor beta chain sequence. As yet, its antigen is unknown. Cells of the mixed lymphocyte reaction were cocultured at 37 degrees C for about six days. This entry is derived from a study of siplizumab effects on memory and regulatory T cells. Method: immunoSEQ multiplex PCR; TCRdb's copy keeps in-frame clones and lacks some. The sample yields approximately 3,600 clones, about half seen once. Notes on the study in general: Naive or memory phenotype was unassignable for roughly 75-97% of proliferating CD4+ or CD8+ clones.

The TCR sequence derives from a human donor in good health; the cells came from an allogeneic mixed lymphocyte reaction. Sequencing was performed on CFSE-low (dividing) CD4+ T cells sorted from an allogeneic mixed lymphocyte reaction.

CDR3 loop: CASSLLGGNAFHEQFF. The DNA of the CDR3 is TGTGCCAGCAGCCTCCTGGGGGGAAACGCCTTTCATGAGCAGTTCTTC. The V gene is TRBV7-3, the J gene TRBJ2-1, with TRBD2 as a possible D gene (6 bases). The CDR3 is 16 amino acids. The V end was cut by 5 bases, the J end by 8 bases, with 22 bases between. Germline CDR1 is SGHTA and CDR2 is FQGTGA.